This TCR beta chain was obtained from a study of tumor-infiltrating lymphocytes in primary liver carcinoma. Study overall: Among the tumors, stages were T1-T3 N0M0 and sizes about 4 to 11 cm.

With a constant-region primer, TCR beta cDNA was made from about 0.55 ug of total RNA. For TCR beta, libraries were produced by three nested multiplex PCR rounds using slightly modified ARM-PCR. Two initial PCR rounds of roughly 10 cycles each paired TRBV1-TRBV30 forward primers with a C-beta reverse primer. A single record per CDR3 protein comes from TCRdb applying MiXCR to the multiplex PCR reads. Of about 54,000 distinct CDR3 sequences detected, about 80% appear once; the ten largest clones hold less than 30%. Whole-study findings and limits: Top clones occupying all five tumor regions numbered only about 7-25%. Between tumor regions, pairs overlapped more than tumor-adjacent and tumor-blood pairs did. Blood trailed tumors significantly in top-250-clone fraction (p = 0.039).

Regarding this clonotype: The antigen is unknown.

Taking about 19-32 mg of unsorted bulk tissue, the authors co-extracted RNA and DNA. Germline lookup yields CDR1 MNHNS and CDR2 SASEGT. CDR3 length: 17 residues. Trimming removed 5 bases at V and 7 bases at J, with 27 bases between. The origin of this receptor is a man between 40 and 49 years old with primary liver carcinoma and hepatitis B virus infection. This rearrangement joins TRBV6-1 to TRBJ2-7, with a tentative D call TRBD1 (6 bases). Specimen: liver tumor tissue from sampling region 2. The subset denotes: tumor region T2, inferior pole. The CDR3 is CASSPGQAGSGPREQYF. For the CDR3, the DNA is TGTGCCAGCAGTCCGGGACAAGCAGGATCGGGACCAAGGGAGCAGTACTTC.